This TCR beta chain emerged from a study of blood T cell repertoires in COVID-19. Study information: PBMCs, B-cell-depleted T cells, or T cells provided the cDNA or gDNA that made up the material.

This CDR3 comprises 15 residues. V gave up 1 base and J gave up 0 bases, with 7 bases separating them. CDR1 MNHEY and CDR2 SVGAGI come from the germline V gene. The method was immunoSEQ multiplex PCR; TCRdb's version includes in-frame clones alone and lacks a portion of them. This sample yields 80,000 or so clones, of which 70% to 90% are seen a single time; over 15% belongs to the top ten. This chain joins TRBV6-5 and TRBJ2-1; a weak D match, TRBD1 (5 bases). This TCR was recovered from a human donor in a cohort sampled during active COVID-19. The material sequenced was peripheral blood. The CDR3 bases are TGTGCCAGCAGTTACTTTCAGGGCTCCTACAATGAGCAGTTCTTC. Protein product: CASSYFQGSYNEQFF.